The 22 T cell receptor beta chains below come from one sample, sequenced in a study of regulatory T cells in long-lasting Graves disease. Through Arm-PCR of CDR3 regions and iRepertoire HTBI primers, TCR beta libraries were built. TCRdb processed the multiplex PCR reads anew with MiXCR; each CDR3 protein has one entry. The sample consists of about 530,000 distinct CDR3 sequences, roughly 15% of them appearing once. Documented time point: newly diagnosed GD, antithyroid drugs for less than 3 months. Extracted PBMC RNA gave rise to the TCR library. This sample was also put to use in a study of T cells in Graves' hyperthyroidism and ophthalmopathy.

The material was peripheral blood mononuclear cells (PBMCs), obtained at new diagnosis, from a patient treated with antithyroid drugs. The receptor source for this set is a woman aged 35 to 59 with Graves disease.

This clonotype occurred a few times. This chain joins TRBV27 and TRBJ1-5; D possibly corresponds to TRBD1 (6 bases). CDR3 length: 15 residues. The ends were cut back, 3 bases at V and 3 bases at J, with 12 bases in the middle. Germline V gene sequence: CDR1 MNHEY, CDR2 SMNVEV (reference sequence). CDR3 loop: CASSFAGASNQPQHF. CDR3 nucleotides: TGTGCCAGCAGTTTTGCAGGGGCCTCCAATCAGCCCCAGCATTTT.

This chain connects TRBV9 to TRBJ2-1, with unresolved D. Germline CDR1 is SGDLS and CDR2 is YYNGEE. The V end lost 4 bases, the J end lost 2 bases, and 10 bases lay between the germline ends. This CDR3 spans 14 amino acids. The CDR3 here is CASSFVGTYNEQFF. Written as DNA, the CDR3 is TGTGCCAGCAGCTTTGTGGGAACCTACAATGAGCAGTTCTTC.

The chain links TRBV18 to TRBJ2-1; D is unclear. Deletions cut 1 base from V and 15 bases from J, with 13 bases between. CDR3 length: 12 amino acids. Germline loops: CDR1 KGHSH, CDR2 LQKENI. DNA of the CDR3: TGTGCCAGCTCACCACGAGACGGATCGGCGTTCTTC. Amino acids: CASSPRDGSAFF.

This clonotype was observed many times. The rearrangement joins TRBV6-9 to TRBJ1-2; D not certain. The V end was cut by 3 bases, the J end by 7 bases, with 21 bases between. CDR3 length: 16 amino acids. Per the germline V gene, CDR1 is MNHGY and CDR2 is SVAAGI. CDR3 bases: TGTGCCAGCAGTTACTCGAAGTGGGCGGCCGCCCGTGGCTACACCTTC. This gives the protein CASSYSKWAAARGYTF.

The chain joins TRBV15 to TRBJ2-3; possibly TRBD2 for D (6 bases). This CDR3 contains 16 residues. Germline assignment: CDR1 LNHNV and CDR2 YYDKDF (reference sequence). The V end lost 1 base, the J end lost 0 bases, and 11 bases lay between the germline ends. The CDR3 DNA follows: TGTGCCACCAGCAGAGGTCTTGCGGGGAGCACAGATACGCAGTATTTT. It is translated as CATSRGLAGSTDTQYF.

There are many counts of this clonotype. The chain uses TRBV18 and TRBJ2-7; the D is unclear. The CDR3 runs 12 residues. The V gene lost 1 base and the J gene lost 7 bases, with 8 bases spanning the gap. CDR1 and CDR2 (germline): KGHSH, LQKENI. The CDR3 protein is CASSPQNQEQYF. Written as DNA, the CDR3 is TGTGCCAGCTCACCACAAAACCAGGAGCAGTACTTC.

This clonotype turned up a few times. The V and J genes are TRBV12-3 or TRBV12-4 and TRBJ2-5; 8 nucleotides line up with TRBD2. V trimming: 2 bases; J trimming: 2 bases; junction bases outside the gene matches: 7. This CDR3 spans 16 amino acids. CDR3 coding DNA: TGTGCCAGCAGTTTACTAAGCGGGGGCCATCAAGAGACCCAGTACTTC. Translation gives CASSLLSGGHQETQYF.

This chain links TRBV3-1 with TRBJ2-1, with TRBD2 matching over 7 bases. With 0 bases clipped from V and 1 base from J, the junction kept 6 bases outside the gene matches. CDR1 and CDR2 from the germline V gene are LGHDT and YNNKEL (reference sequence). This CDR3 spans 17 amino acids. The CDR3 sequence is CASSQEPGDYSYNEQFF. CDR3 DNA sequence: TGTGCCAGCAGCCAAGAGCCGGGGGACTATTCCTACAATGAGCAGTTCTTC.

The CDR3 bases are TGTGCCAGCAGTGTTTTTAGCTCCTTAAGCTCCTACGAGCAGTACTTC. Residues: CASSVFSSLSSYEQYF. The J gene is TRBJ2-7, the V gene TRBV2; D call uncertain. Germline CDR1 is SNHLY and CDR2 is FYNNEI. This CDR3 contains 16 residues. Trimming took 4 bases from V and 0 from J, leaving 16 bases between them.

This clonotype appeared many times. Here the CDR3 reads CSSSRGGPYNEQFF. The DNA of the CDR3 is TGCAGTTCCTCTCGAGGGGGCCCCTACAATGAGCAGTTCTTC. The V gene is TRBV20-1, the J gene TRBJ2-1; 7 bases are shared with TRBD1. Trimming cost V 8 bases and J 2 bases; bases outside gene matches: 9. CDR3 length: 14 amino acids. CDR1 DFQATT and CDR2 SNEGSKA come from the germline V gene (reference sequence).

This clonotype was counted a few times. The chain joins TRBV10-3 to TRBJ1-4; the D is unclear. Germline CDR1 and CDR2: ENHRY and SYGVKD. The CDR3 is made up of 12 amino acids. Trimming left V 5 bases short and J 4 bases short, with 5 bases between. CDR3 sequence (DNA): TGTGCCATCAGTCGCCTTAATGAAAAACTGTTTTTT. Protein: CAISRLNEKLFF.

The table lists this clonotype with many counts. The CDR3 sequence is CASKQGGSYGYTF. The CDR3 nucleotides read TGTGCCAGCAAGCAGGGGGGGTCCTATGGCTACACCTTC. The chain joins TRBV12-3 or TRBV12-4 to TRBJ1-2; 7 positions match TRBD1. CDR3 length: 13 residues. Trimming cost V 7 bases and J 4 bases; bases outside gene matches: 6.

This clonotype was detected once. The germline gene is not matched at one end of the junction; a read error may be the cause. V usage is TRBV6-1 and J usage is TRBJ2-1, with 8 bases lining up with TRBD2. The CDR3 has 14 residues. Germline values: CDR1 MNHNS, CDR2 SASEGT. CDR3 DNA: TGTGCCTCCCTTCGGGGGGGGGGTTACAATGAGCAGTCCTTC. Its translation is CASLRGGGYNEQSF.

The V gene is TRBV3-1, the J gene TRBJ1-2, with D unresolved. Between the trimmed V and J ends, which lost 3 bases and 5 bases, there was a span of 7 bases. This CDR3 has 12 residues. Germline lookup yields CDR1 LGHDT and CDR2 YNNKEL (reference sequence). The CDR3 DNA reads as TGTGCCAGCAGCCACTCGGGGTATGGCTACACCTTC. It translates to CASSHSGYGYTF.

This clonotype was seen only a few times. CDR3 DNA: TGTGCCAGCAGTGAAGGACAGCCCGGGGAGCTGTTTTTT. Translation: CASSEGQPGELFF. The chain carries TRBV25-1 and TRBJ2-2; tentative D call: TRBD1 (6 bases). Germline lookup yields CDR1 MGHDK and CDR2 SYGVNS. There are 13 residues in the CDR3. The V end was cut by 2 bases, the J end by 6 bases, with 7 bases between.

This clonotype was detected ten times or more. This sequence joins TRBV6-1 and TRBJ2-1; 8 bases agree with TRBD2. Losses at the gene ends were 1 base for V and 9 bases for J; bases not matched to a gene: 8. The CDR3 is 15 residues long. The germline V gene has CDR1 MNHNS and CDR2 SASEGT. The CDR3: CASSEVQRGSREQFF. CDR3 DNA sequence: TGTGCCAGCAGTGAAGTCCAGCGGGGGTCGCGTGAGCAGTTCTTC.

This clonotype was detected only a few times. V gene TRBV7-8 combines with J gene TRBJ2-3, with TRBD2 matching 13 bases. V dropped 6 bases and J dropped 5; count of bases not matched to a gene: 8. Germline V lookup: CDR1 SGHVS, CDR2 FQNEAQ. The CDR3 extends over 16 amino acids. This chain's CDR3 is CASRPTSGGALDTQYF. Here the CDR3 DNA reads TGTGCCAGCAGACCTACTAGCGGGGGGGCATTAGATACGCAGTATTTT.

Comment on this clonotype: A clone one base away is much larger, so this may be a read error. The rearrangement links TRBV30 to TRBJ2-5; no definite D call. The length of the CDR3 is 12 residues. Looked up from germline, CDR1 is GTSNPN and CDR2 is SVGIG (reference sequence). The ends were cut back, 0 bases at V and 5 bases at J, with 7 bases in the middle. CDR3 nucleotides: TGTGCCTGGAGTGTGGTGCGGGAGACCCAGTACTTC. Translation: CAWSVVRETQYF.

This clonotype was picked up a small number of times. This rearrangement joins TRBV11-3 to TRBJ2-4, with D hard to call. The CDR3 is 13 residues long. Germline lookup yields CDR1 SGHNT and CDR2 YENEEA. The V gene lost 4 bases and the J gene lost 9 bases, with 13 bases spanning the gap. The CDR3 here is CASSWQSDRIQYF. Written as DNA, the CDR3 is TGTGCCAGCAGCTGGCAGAGCGATCGCATTCAGTACTTC.

The CDR3, as DNA: TGTGCCAGCGGCGGCCTAGCGGGGATGCCAGATACGCAGTATTTT. This encodes CASGGLAGMPDTQYF. The gene calls are TRBV27 and TRBJ2-3; 9 bases align to TRBD2. Germline trimming cut 8 bases from V and 4 bases from J; bases unmatched to any gene: 10. Germline loops: CDR1 MNHEY, CDR2 SMNVEV (reference sequence). CDR3 length: 15 residues.

This clonotype came up a few times. One junction end disagrees with the germline gene, perhaps due to a read error. The CDR3 DNA reads as TGTGCCAGCAGCCCCGGAGGGCTTAAATACTTC. Protein sequence: CASSPGGLKYF. The chain combines TRBV11-3 with TRBJ2-3; weak D call: TRBD2 (6 bases). The length of the CDR3 is 11 residues. Germline CDR1 reads SGHNT; CDR2 reads YENEEA.

This clonotype appeared many times. The chain uses TRBV28 and TRBJ1-1; D ambiguous. Trimming took off 3 bases at V and 5 bases at J, with 19 bases between the two ends. CDR3 length equals 16 residues. Germline values: CDR1 MDHEN, CDR2 SYDVKM. The CDR3 DNA follows: TGTGCCAGCAGTTTGGGCTCAGACAACCTGGGGACTGAAGCTTTCTTT. Translating it yields CASSLGSDNLGTEAFF. Variable domain in full (rest from reference TRBV28 and TRBJ1-1): DVKVTQSSRYLVKRTGEKVFLECVQDMDHENMFWYRQDPGLGLRLIYFSYDVKMKEKGDIPEGYSVSREKKERFSLILESASTNQTSMYLCASSLGSDNLGTEAFFGQGTRLTVV.